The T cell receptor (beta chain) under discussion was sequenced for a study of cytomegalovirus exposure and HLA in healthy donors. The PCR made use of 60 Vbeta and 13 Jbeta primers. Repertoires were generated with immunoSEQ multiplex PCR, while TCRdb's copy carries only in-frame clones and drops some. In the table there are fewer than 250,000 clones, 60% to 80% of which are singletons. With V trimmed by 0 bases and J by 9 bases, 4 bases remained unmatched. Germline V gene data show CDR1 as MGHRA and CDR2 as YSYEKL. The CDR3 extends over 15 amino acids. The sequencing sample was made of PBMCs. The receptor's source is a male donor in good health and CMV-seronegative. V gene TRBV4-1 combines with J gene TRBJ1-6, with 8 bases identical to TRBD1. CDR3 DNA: TGCGCCAGCAGCCAAGAAACAGGGGGTTTTTCACCCCTCCACTTT. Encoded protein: CASSQETGGFSPLHF.